The 18 T cell receptor beta chains in this list originate from one sample, sequenced in a study of control samples from healthy donors and cancer patients. Data came from immunoSEQ multiplex PCR; TCRdb stores just in-frame clones and leaves some out. The table lists approximately 49,000 clones, roughly 90% of them singletons. The sample was PBMCs. The origin of the receptors is a man between 35 and 55 years old with colorectal cancer.

The chain recombines TRBV3-1 (or the pseudogene TRBV3-2) with TRBJ1-1, with a tentative D call TRBD1 (5 bases). V shed 0 bases and J shed 8 bases, with 13 bases lying between them. CDR1 is LGHDT and CDR2 is YNNKEL in the germline V gene (reference sequence). The CDR3 consists of 14 residues. The CDR3 bases are TGTGCCAGCAGCCAAGATCAAGGGGCCTACGAAGCTTTCTTT. Protein product: CASSQDQGAYEAFF.

V gene TRBV28 combines with J gene TRBJ2-7; the D call may be TRBD1 or TRBD2 (6 bases each). The CDR3 totals 13 residues. Germline loops: CDR1 MDHEN, CDR2 SYDVKM. V was trimmed by 5 bases and J by 6 bases, leaving 14 bases between them. CDR3 sequence: CASSQGGRPEQYF. For the CDR3, the DNA is TGTGCCAGCAGTCAAGGGGGGCGCCCCGAGCAGTACTTC.

The V and J genes are TRBV7-9 and TRBJ2-3; D might be TRBD1 (6 bases). Germline V gene data show CDR1 as SEHNR and CDR2 as FQNEAQ (reference sequence). CDR3 length: 16 amino acids. The germline V and J ends were trimmed by 6 bases and 2 bases, with 18 bases remaining between them. The CDR3 spells CASSYYQGTNTDTQYF. The CDR3 region has the DNA TGTGCCAGCAGTTATTATCAGGGGACGAACACAGATACGCAGTATTTT.

The genes are TRBV7-9 and TRBJ1-2, with TRBD1 matching 8 bases. The CDR3 totals 14 residues. The V and J ends lost 3 bases and 8 bases, in that order; junction bases with no gene match: 8. Germline CDR1 SEHNR, CDR2 FQNEAQ (reference sequence). The CDR3 nucleotides read TGTGCCAGCAGCTTCGAGGACAGGGTAGGAGGCTACACCTTC. Translating gives CASSFEDRVGGYTF.

The chain has TRBV11-2 and TRBJ1-1, with D unclear. CDR1 and CDR2 (germline): SGHAT, FQNNGV. V shed 5 bases and J shed 0 bases, with 7 bases lying between them. This CDR3 region has 13 residues. This CDR3 is CASSPDVNTEAFF. CDR3 DNA: TGTGCCAGCAGCCCGGACGTGAACACTGAAGCTTTCTTT.

The J gene is TRBJ2-5, the V gene TRBV28, with D unclear. The CDR3 contains 11 residues. CDR1 and CDR2 (germline): MDHEN, SYDVKM. V was shortened by 4 bases and J by 2 bases, with 2 bases between the two germline ends. The CDR3 DNA is TGTGCCAGCAGTTCTCAAGAGACCCAGTACTTC. It specifies CASSSQETQYF.

The rearrangement uses TRBV9 and TRBJ2-5; D assignment may be TRBD1 or TRBD2 (6 bases each). The V end was cut by 0 bases, the J end by 4 bases, with 13 bases between. The CDR3 sequence is 15 residues long. CDR1 is SGDLS, CDR2 YYNGEE, per germline. The CDR3 reads CASSVGIGGPETQYF. Here the CDR3 DNA reads TGTGCCAGCAGCGTAGGAATAGGGGGGCCAGAGACCCAGTACTTC.

This chain joins TRBV6-2 or TRBV6-3 and TRBJ1-4; D not resolved. V lost 6 bases and J lost 5, with 13 bases in between. Germline V lookup: CDR1 MNHEY, CDR2 SVGEGT. The CDR3 covers 14 residues. CDR3 DNA sequence: TGTGCCAGCAGCCGTCTGATGGGGAATGAAAAACTGTTTTTT. This translates into CASSRLMGNEKLFF.

The J gene is TRBJ1-1, the V gene TRBV5-1; D might be TRBD1 (5 bases). The length of the CDR3 is 13 residues. Germline V CDR1 and CDR2: SGHRS, YFSETQ. V was pared by 2 bases and J by 3 bases, with 8 bases between. CDR3 DNA sequence: TGCGCCAGCAGCTTCTGGGGGGACACTGAAGCTTTCTTT. This gives the protein CASSFWGDTEAFF.

The CDR3 DNA follows: TGTGCCAGTAGTATCTTGGGCGGGAGGGCTCGAGAGACCCAGTACTTC. This codes for CASSILGGRARETQYF. The chain recombines TRBV19 with TRBJ2-5, with 9 positions matching TRBD2. Germline assignment: CDR1 LNHDA and CDR2 SQIVND (reference sequence). The CDR3 is made up of 16 amino acids. The V gene end was trimmed by 3 bases and the J gene end by 4 bases; junction bases not matched to a gene: 9.

The chain combines TRBV5-6 with TRBJ2-1; the D gene could be TRBD1 or TRBD2 (5 bases each). V was shortened by 2 bases and J by 8 bases, with 11 bases between the two germline ends. The CDR3 covers 13 residues. Germline loops: CDR1 SGHDT, CDR2 YYEEEE. CDR3 protein: CASSFWGSDEQFF. The CDR3 nucleotides read TGTGCCAGCAGCTTTTGGGGGAGTGATGAGCAGTTCTTC.

The table lists this clone with a count of one. The chain recombines TRBV6-6 with TRBJ2-5, with D perhaps TRBD1 (5 bases). The ends were cut back, 0 bases at V and 2 bases at J, with 10 bases in the middle. The length of the CDR3 is 15 residues. Germline V lookup: CDR1 MNHNY, CDR2 SVGAGI (reference sequence). The DNA of the CDR3 is TGTGCCAGCAGTTACTCCGCTAGGGGTCAAGAGACCCAGTACTTC. Protein sequence: CASSYSARGQETQYF.

The chain recombines TRBV7-8 with TRBJ1-6; D gene uncertain. V was shortened by 2 bases and J by 5 bases, with 10 bases between the two germline ends. CDR1 is SGHVS and CDR2 is FQNEAQ in the germline V gene. The CDR3 runs 15 residues. The CDR3 DNA reads as TGTGCCAGCAGCTTATTTGTTCAACATAATTCACCCCTCCACTTT. It codes for CASSLFVQHNSPLHF.

V usage is TRBV7-2 and J usage is TRBJ2-1; 7 bases are a match to TRBD2. The V segment lost 1 base and the J segment 1 base; nucleotides outside the gene matches: 1. Germline lookup yields CDR1 SGHTA and CDR2 FQGNSA. This CDR3 region has 15 residues. CDR3 amino acids: CASSLELASYNEQFF. In DNA, the CDR3 is TGTGCCAGCAGCTTAGAACTAGCGTCCTACAATGAGCAGTTCTTC.

The J gene is TRBJ2-2, the V gene TRBV5-4; D ambiguous. The V gene lost 1 base and the J gene lost 2 bases, with 0 bases spanning the gap. This CDR3 has 12 residues. Germline V gene data show CDR1 as SGHNT and CDR2 as YYREEE (reference sequence). DNA of the CDR3: TGTGCCAGCAGCTTGAACACCGGGGAGCTGTTTTTT. It encodes CASSLNTGELFF. Full variable domain (rest looked up from reference TRBV5-4 and TRBJ2-2): ETGVTQSPTHLIKTRGQQVTLRCSSQSGHNTVSWYQQALGQGPQFIFQYYREEENGRGNFPPRFSGLQFPNYSSELNVNALELDDSALYLCASSLNTGELFFGEGSRLTVL.

V is TRBV28 and J is TRBJ1-6; 7 positions match TRBD1. Germline CDR1 MDHEN, CDR2 SYDVKM. J was trimmed by 4 bases and V by 4 bases; bases with no gene match: 10. The CDR3 runs 17 residues. The CDR3 is CASSSLWRGRYNSPLHF. The CDR3 region has the DNA TGTGCCAGCAGTTCCCTTTGGAGGGGGCGGTATAATTCACCCCTCCACTTT.

The chain recombines TRBV6-6 with TRBJ1-1; 8 bases map to TRBD1. Germline V gene lookup returns CDR1 MNHNY and CDR2 SVGAGI (reference sequence). This CDR3 spans 16 amino acids. With 6 bases clipped from V and 1 base from J, the junction kept 10 bases outside the gene matches. For the CDR3, the DNA is TGTGCCAGCAGAACAGTTCAGGGGGCGCCGAACACTGAAGCTTTCTTT. Its translation: CASRTVQGAPNTEAFF.

J is TRBJ1-1 and V is TRBV5-4; TRBD1 matches 8 bases. Germline CDR1 is SGHNT and CDR2 is YYREEE (reference sequence). This CDR3 spans 15 amino acids. With V trimmed by 4 bases and J by 7 bases, 12 bases remained unmatched. The CDR3: CASSVTGGSGGEAFF. For the CDR3, the DNA is TGTGCCAGCAGCGTTACAGGGGGATCCGGGGGTGAAGCTTTCTTT.